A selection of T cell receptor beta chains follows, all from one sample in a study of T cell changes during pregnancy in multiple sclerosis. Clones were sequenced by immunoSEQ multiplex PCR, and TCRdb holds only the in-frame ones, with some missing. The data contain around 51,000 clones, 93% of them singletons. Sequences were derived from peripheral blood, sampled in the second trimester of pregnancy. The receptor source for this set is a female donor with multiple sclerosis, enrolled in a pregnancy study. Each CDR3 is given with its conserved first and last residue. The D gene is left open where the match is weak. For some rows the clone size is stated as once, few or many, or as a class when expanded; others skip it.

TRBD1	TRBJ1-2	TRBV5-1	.	TGCGCCAGCAACCCGACAGGGGGAGATGGCTACACCTTC	CASNPTGGDGYTF
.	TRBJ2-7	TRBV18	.	TGTGCCAGCTCTAATAGCGGTTCGAAGGGCTACGAGCAGTACTTC	CASSNSGSKGYEQYF
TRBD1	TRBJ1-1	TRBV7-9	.	TGTGCCAGCAGCACAGGGACAGGGATGGGGAGCACTGAAGCTTTCTTT	CASSTGTGMGSTEAFF
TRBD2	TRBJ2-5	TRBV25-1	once	TGTGCCAGCAGTGAATTTGAGGGAGGGCCCGTGGGGGAGACCCAGTACTTC	CASSEFEGGPVGETQYF
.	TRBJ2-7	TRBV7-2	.	TGTGCCAGCAGCTTCGAGGGCCGAGGCTACGAGCAGTACTTC	CASSFEGRGYEQYF
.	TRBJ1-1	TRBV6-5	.	TGTGCCAGCAGTTACAGTTGGCAGGGAAAATCTGAAGCTTTCTTT	CASSYSWQGKSEAFF
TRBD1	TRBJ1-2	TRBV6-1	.	TGTGCCAGCAGTGTGTTACAGGGGGTGGGGTATGGCTACACCTTC	CASSVLQGVGYGYTF
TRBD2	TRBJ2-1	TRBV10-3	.	TGTGCCATCAGTGCAAGTCTACTAGCGGGAGGGCCCGGGTACAATGAGCAGTTCTTC	CAISASLLAGGPGYNEQFF
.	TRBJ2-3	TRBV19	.	TGTGCCAGTAGTATGTCGGCGGAATTCCCCCAATATACGCAGTATTTT	CASSMSAEFPQYTQYF
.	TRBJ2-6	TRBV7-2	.	TGTGCCAGCAGCTTAGTGGGGGGGCTTGGGGCCAACGTCCTGACTTTC	CASSLVGGLGANVLTF
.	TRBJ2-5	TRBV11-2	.	TGTGCCAGCAGCTTAGTCGGGGGAGGCCGGGAGACCCAGTACTTC	CASSLVGGGRETQYF
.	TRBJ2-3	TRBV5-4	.	TGTGCCAGCAGCTTGGGGCGGGGCGGCACAGATACGCAGTATTTT	CASSLGRGGTDTQYF
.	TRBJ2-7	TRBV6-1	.	TGTGCCAGCAGTGAATTCCGGTCGGAGCACTACGAGCAGTACTTC	CASSEFRSEHYEQYF
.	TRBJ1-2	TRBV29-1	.	TGCAGCGTTGAAGTCAAAGGGGGGGCGCCTAACTATGGCTACACCTTC	CSVEVKGGAPNYGYTF
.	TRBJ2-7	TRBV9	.	TGTGCCAGCAGCGTACACGCGGCAGGGAAAGACGAGCAGTACTTC	CASSVHAAGKDEQYF
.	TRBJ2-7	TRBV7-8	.	TGTGCCAGCAGCTTAGGGGAGGCCTACGAGCAGTACTTC	CASSLGEAYEQYF
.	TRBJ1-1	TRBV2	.	TGTGCCAGCAGTGACAGGTCTGGTGCTGAAGCTTTCTTT	CASSDRSGAEAFF
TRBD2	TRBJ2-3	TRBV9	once	TGTGCCAGCAGCCCTAAGGGAAGCGGGAGAGCTAGCACAGATACGCAGTATTTT	CASSPKGSGRASTDTQYF
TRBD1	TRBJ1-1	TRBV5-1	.	TGCGCCAGCAGCTTCAGATCAGGGGGGAACACTGAAGCTTTCTTT	CASSFRSGGNTEAFF
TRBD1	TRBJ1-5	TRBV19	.	TGTGCCAGTACTCCCACGGACAGGGGTAAAGGTCAGCCCCAGCATTTT	CASTPTDRGKGQPQHF
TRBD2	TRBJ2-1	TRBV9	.	TGTGCCAGCAGCGTAGAAAGCGGGATTACAAATGAGCAGTTCTTC	CASSVESGITNEQFF
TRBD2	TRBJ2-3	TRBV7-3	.	TGTGCCAGCAGCTTAGTCGCGGGAGCCACAGATACGCAGTATTTT	CASSLVAGATDTQYF
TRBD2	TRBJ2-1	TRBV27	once	TGTGCCAGCAGATCCGATACTAGCGGGAGATTCAATGAGCAGTTCTTC	CASRSDTSGRFNEQFF
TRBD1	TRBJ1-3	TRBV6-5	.	TGTGCCAGCAGCCAAGCCAGGGGGTACACCATATATTTT	CASSQARGYTIYF
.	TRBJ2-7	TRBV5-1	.	TGCGCCAGCAGCTTGGAACCCGGGTACGTCTCCTACGAGCAGTACTTC	CASSLEPGYVSYEQYF
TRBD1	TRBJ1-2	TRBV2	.	TGTGCCAGGACCTCCCGGACAGGGCTCGATGGCTACACCTTC	CARTSRTGLDGYTF
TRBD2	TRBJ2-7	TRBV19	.	TGTGCCAGTAGTATAGCCGGGGGGAGAATCGAGCAGTACTTC	CASSIAGGRIEQYF
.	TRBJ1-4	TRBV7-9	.	TGTGCCAGCAGCGACGGACACCTGAAGGGGGAAAAACTGTTTTTT	CASSDGHLKGEKLFF
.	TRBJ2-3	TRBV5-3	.	TGTGCCAGAAGCTTGTATTCTAGCACAGATACGCAGTATTTT	CARSLYSSTDTQYF
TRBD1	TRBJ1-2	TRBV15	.	TGTGCCACCAGCAGAGAGAGGAATCTAGGAAGGGACAGGAGCTATGGCTACACCTTC	CATSRERNLGRDRSYGYTF
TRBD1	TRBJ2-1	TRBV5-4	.	TGTGCCAGCAGAACCGGGACAGGAGGTGCTGAGCAGTTCTTC	CASRTGTGGAEQFF
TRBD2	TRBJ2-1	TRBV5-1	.	TGCGCCAGCAGCGTGGACCCAGCGGGAGTGTCAGATGAGCAGTTCTTC	CASSVDPAGVSDEQFF
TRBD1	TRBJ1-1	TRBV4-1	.	TGCGCCAGCAGCCGGCTGGACAGGGAGGCCGGTGAAGCTTTCTTT	CASSRLDREAGEAFF
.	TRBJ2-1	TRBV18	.	TGTGCCAGCTCACTCCAGCGGGCTAACAATGAGCAGTTCTTC	CASSLQRANNEQFF
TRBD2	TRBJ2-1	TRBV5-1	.	TGCGCCAGCAGCTTAAGCGGGAACGAGTACAATGAGCAGTTCTTC	CASSLSGNEYNEQFF
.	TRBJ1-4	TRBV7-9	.	TGTGCCAGCAGCCCCGACGGGGGGGGAAACGAAAAACTGTTTTTT	CASSPDGGGNEKLFF
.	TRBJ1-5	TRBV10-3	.	TGTGCCATCAGTGAGTCTATGGTCCTACATCAGCCCCAGCATTTT	CAISESMVLHQPQHF
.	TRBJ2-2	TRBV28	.	TGTGCCAGCAGTATACCAGGGCCCAACACCGGGGAGCTGTTTTTT	CASSIPGPNTGELFF
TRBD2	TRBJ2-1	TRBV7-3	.	TGTGCCAGCAGCAAATCGGGACTAGCGAACTACAATGAGCAGTTCTTC	CASSKSGLANYNEQFF